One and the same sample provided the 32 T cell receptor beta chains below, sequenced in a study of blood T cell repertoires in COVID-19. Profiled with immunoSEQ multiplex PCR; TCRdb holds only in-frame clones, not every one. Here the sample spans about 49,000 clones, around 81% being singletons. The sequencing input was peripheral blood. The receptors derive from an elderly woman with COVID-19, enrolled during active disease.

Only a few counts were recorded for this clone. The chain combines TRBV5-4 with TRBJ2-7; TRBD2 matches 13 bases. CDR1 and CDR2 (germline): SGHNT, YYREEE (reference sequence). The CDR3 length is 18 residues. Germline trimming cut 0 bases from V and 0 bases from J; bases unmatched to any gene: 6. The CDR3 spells CASSLVGLAGESSYEQYF. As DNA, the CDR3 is TGTGCCAGCAGCTTGGTTGGACTAGCGGGGGAGAGCTCCTACGAGCAGTACTTC.

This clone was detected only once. CDR3 sequence (DNA): TGTGCCAGCAGCCCTACTAGCGGAACCTACGAGCAGTACTTC. Translated: CASSPTSGTYEQYF. This chain uses TRBV3-1 (or the pseudogene TRBV3-2) with TRBJ2-7, with 8 positions matching TRBD2. Unmatched junction bases numbered 4, after V lost 4 bases and J lost 2 bases. This CDR3 has 14 amino acids. CDR1 and CDR2 (germline): LGHDT, YNNKEL (reference sequence).

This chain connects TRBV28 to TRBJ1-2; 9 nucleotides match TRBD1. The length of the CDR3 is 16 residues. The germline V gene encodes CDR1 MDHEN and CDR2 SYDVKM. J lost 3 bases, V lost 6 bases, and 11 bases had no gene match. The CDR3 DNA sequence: TGTGCCAGCAGGTCCGACGACAGGGGGAGGTACTATGGCTACACCTTC. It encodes CASRSDDRGRYYGYTF.

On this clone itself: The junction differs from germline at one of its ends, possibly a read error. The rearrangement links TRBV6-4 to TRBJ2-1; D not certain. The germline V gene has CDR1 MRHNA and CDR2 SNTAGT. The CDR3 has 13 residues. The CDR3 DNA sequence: TGTGCCCGCAGGCTGCAGAACGTCCATGAGCAGTTCTTC. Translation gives CARRLQNVHEQFF.

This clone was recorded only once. CDR3 bases: TGTGCCAGCAGTGAAAGACTAGCGGGAGGTGTCGAGCAGTACTTC. Protein: CASSERLAGGVEQYF. The rearrangement links TRBV6-1 to TRBJ2-7; TRBD2 matches at 13 bases. Germline lookup yields CDR1 MNHNS and CDR2 SASEGT. J gave up 6 bases and V 2 bases, and 4 bases lay outside the gene matches. The CDR3 extends over 15 amino acids.

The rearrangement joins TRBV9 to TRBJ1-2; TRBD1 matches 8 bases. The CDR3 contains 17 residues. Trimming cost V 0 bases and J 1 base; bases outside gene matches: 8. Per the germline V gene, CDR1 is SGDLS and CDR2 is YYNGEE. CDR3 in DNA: TGTGCCAGCAGCGTAGCCCCCGACAGGGGTAGTAACTATGGCTACACCTTC. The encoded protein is CASSVAPDRGSNYGYTF.

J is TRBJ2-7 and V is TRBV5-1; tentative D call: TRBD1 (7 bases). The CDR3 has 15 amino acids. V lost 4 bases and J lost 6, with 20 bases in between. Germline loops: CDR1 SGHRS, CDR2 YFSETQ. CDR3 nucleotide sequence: TGCGCCAGCAGCCCGAATCGACAGGGAGCGGGCGAGCAGTACTTC. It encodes CASSPNRQGAGEQYF.

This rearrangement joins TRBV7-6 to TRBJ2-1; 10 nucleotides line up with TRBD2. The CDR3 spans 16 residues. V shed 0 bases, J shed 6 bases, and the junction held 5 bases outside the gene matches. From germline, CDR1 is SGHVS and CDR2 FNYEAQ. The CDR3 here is CASSLASAGGPNEQFF. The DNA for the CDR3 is TGTGCCAGCAGCTTAGCTTCAGCGGGAGGGCCCAATGAGCAGTTCTTC.

This CDR3 is CASSVGIISTDTQYF. The DNA of the CDR3 is TGTGCCAGCAGCGTAGGTATTATTAGCACAGATACGCAGTATTTT. V usage is TRBV9 and J usage is TRBJ2-3; no reliable D call. The CDR3 has 15 amino acids. V was cut by 0 bases and J by 0 bases, with 8 bases left in between. CDR1 is SGDLS, CDR2 YYNGEE, per germline.

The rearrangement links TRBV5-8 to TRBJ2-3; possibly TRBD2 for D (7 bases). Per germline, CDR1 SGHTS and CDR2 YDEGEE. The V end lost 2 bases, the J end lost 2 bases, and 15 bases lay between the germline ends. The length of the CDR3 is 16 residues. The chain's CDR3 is CASSFGGGGNTDTQYF. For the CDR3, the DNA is TGTGCCAGCAGCTTCGGCGGGGGCGGGAACACAGATACGCAGTATTTT.

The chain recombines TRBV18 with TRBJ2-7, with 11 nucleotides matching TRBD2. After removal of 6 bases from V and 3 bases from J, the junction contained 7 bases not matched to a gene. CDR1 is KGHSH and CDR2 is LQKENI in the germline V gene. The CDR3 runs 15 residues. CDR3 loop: CASSPRTSGYYEQYF. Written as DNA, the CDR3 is TGTGCCAGCTCGCCCCGGACTAGCGGGTACTACGAGCAGTACTTC.

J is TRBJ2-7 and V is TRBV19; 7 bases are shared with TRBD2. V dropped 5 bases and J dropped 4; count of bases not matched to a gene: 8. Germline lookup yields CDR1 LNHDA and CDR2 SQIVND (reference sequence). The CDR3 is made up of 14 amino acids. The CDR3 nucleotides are TGTGCCAGTAGTCCGGCTAGCGGAGGTTACGAGCAGTACTTC. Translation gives CASSPASGGYEQYF.

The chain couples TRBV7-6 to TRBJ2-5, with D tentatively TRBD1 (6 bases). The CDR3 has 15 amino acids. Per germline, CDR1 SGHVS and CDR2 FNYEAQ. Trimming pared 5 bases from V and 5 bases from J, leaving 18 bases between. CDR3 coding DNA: TGTGCCAGCAGCGCCGGTTCTGGACAGTTGGAGACCCAGTACTTC. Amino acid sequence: CASSAGSGQLETQYF.

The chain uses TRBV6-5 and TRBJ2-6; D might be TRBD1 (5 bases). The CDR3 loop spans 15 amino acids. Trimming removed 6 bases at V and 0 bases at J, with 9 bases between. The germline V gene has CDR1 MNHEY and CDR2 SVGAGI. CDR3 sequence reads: CASRKQDSGANVLTF. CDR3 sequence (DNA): TGTGCCAGCAGAAAACAGGACTCTGGGGCCAACGTCCTGACTTTC.

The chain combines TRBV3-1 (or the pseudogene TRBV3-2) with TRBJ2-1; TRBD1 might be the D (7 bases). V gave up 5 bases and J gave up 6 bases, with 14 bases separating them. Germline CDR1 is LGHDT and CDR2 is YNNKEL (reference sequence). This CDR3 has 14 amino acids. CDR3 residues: CASSWIQGGNEQFF. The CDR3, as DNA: TGTGCCAGCAGCTGGATCCAGGGGGGCAATGAGCAGTTCTTC.

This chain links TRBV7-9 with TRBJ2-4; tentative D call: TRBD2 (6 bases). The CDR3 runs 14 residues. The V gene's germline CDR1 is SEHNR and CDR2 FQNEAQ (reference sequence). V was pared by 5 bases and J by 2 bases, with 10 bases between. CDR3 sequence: CASSIGTPKNIQYF. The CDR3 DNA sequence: TGTGCCAGCAGCATCGGGACTCCCAAAAACATTCAGTACTTC.

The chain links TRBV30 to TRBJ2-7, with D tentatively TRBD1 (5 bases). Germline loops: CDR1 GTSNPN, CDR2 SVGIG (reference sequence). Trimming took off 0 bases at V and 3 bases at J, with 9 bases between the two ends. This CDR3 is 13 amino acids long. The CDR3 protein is CAWSVDIHYEQYF. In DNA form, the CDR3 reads TGTGCCTGGAGTGTGGACATACACTACGAGCAGTACTTC.

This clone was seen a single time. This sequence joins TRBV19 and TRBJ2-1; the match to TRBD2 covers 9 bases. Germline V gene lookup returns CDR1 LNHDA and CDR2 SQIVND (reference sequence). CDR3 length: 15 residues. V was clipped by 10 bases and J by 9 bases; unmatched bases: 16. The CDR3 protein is CATKASGTGKGEQFF. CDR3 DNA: TGTGCCACGAAGGCTAGCGGGACGGGGAAGGGTGAGCAGTTCTTC.

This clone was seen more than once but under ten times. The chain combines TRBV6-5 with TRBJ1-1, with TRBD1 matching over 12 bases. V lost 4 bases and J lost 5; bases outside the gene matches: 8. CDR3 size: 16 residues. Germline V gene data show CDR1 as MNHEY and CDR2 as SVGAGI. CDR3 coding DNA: TGTGCCAGCAGTTTGGGACAGGGGGCGCGGTGGACTGAAGCTTTCTTT. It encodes CASSLGQGARWTEAFF.

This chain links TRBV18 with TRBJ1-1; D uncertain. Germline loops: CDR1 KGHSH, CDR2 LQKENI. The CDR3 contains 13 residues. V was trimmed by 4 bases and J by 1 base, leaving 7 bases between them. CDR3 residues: CASSRLRNTEAFF. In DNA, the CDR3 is TGTGCCAGCTCACGACTACGGAACACTGAAGCTTTCTTT.

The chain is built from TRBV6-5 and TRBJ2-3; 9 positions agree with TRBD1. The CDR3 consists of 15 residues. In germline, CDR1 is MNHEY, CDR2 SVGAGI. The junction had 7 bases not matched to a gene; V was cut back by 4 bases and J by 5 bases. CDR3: CASSLGQGYRDTQYF. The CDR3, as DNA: TGTGCCAGCAGTTTGGGACAGGGTTATAGAGATACGCAGTATTTT.

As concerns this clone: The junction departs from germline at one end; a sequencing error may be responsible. Here the CDR3 reads CASSLGRGGTDTQYF. In DNA form, the CDR3 reads TGCGCCAGCAGCTTGGGGCGGGGGGGCACAGATACGCAATATTTT. The rearrangement links TRBV5-1 to TRBJ2-3, with 9 bases matching TRBD2. Germline values: CDR1 SGHRS, CDR2 YFSETQ. The length of the CDR3 is 15 residues.

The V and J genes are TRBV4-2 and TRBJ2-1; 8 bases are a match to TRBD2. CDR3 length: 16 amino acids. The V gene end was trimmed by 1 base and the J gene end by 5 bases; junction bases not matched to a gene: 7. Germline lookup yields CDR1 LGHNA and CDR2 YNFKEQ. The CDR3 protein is CASSQATAGGNNEQFF. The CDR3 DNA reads TGTGCCAGCAGCCAAGCGACCGCGGGAGGAAACAATGAGCAGTTCTTC.

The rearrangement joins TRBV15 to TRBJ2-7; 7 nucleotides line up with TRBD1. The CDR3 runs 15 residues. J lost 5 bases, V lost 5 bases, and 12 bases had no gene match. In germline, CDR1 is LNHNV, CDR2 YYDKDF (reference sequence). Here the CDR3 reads CATSARSAGGNEQYF. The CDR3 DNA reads TGTGCCACCAGCGCCCGGTCGGCAGGGGGTAACGAGCAGTACTTC. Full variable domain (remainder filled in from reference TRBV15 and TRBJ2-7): DAMVIQNPRYQVTQFGKPVTLSCSQTLNHNVMYWYQQKSSQAPKLLFHYYDKDFNNEADTPDNFQSRRPNTSFCFLDIRSPGLGDTAMYLCATSARSAGGNEQYFGPGTRLTVT.

The DNA of the CDR3 is TGTGCCAGCAGCTTAGGACTAGCGTTATCTAGCACAGATACGCAGTATTTT. It specifies CASSLGLALSSTDTQYF. The V call is TRBV11-2, the J call TRBJ2-3; 8 bases line up with TRBD2. After removal of 1 base from V and 0 bases from J, the junction contained 6 bases not matched to a gene. This CDR3 is built from 17 residues. Germline-derived CDR1 and CDR2 are SGHAT and FQNNGV. The complete variable domain, with remaining parts taken from reference TRBV11-2 and TRBJ2-3, reads EAGVAQSPRYKIIEKRQSVAFWCNPISGHATLYWYQQILGQGPKLLIQFQNNGVVDDSQLPKDRFSAERLKGVDSTLKIQPAKLEDSAVYLCASSLGLALSSTDTQYFGPGTRLTVL.

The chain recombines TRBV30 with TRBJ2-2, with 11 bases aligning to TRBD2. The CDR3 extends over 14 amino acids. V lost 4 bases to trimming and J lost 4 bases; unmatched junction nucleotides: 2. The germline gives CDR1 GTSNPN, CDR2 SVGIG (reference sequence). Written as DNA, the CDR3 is TGTGCCTGGAAACTAGCGGGAGTCACCGGGGAGCTGTTTTTT. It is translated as CAWKLAGVTGELFF.

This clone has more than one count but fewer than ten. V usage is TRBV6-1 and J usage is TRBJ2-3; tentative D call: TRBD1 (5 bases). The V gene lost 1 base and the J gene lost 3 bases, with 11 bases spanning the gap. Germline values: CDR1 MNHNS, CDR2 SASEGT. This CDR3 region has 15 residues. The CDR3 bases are TGTGCCAGCAGTGAAGGGTGGGGCAGTACAGATACGCAGTATTTT. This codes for CASSEGWGSTDTQYF.

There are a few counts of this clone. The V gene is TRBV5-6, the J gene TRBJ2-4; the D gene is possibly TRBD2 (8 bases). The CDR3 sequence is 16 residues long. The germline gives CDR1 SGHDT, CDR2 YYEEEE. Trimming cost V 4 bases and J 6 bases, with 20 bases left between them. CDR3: CASSLLREGAVNIQYF. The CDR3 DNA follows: TGTGCCAGCAGCCTCCTCCGGGAGGGGGCGGTAAACATTCAGTACTTC.

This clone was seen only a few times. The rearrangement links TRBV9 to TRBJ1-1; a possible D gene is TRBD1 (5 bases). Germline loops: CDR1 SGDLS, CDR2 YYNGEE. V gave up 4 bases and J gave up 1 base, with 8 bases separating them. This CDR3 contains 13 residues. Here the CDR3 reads CASSRTPNTEAFF. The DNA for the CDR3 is TGTGCCAGCAGCAGGACACCGAACACTGAAGCTTTCTTT.

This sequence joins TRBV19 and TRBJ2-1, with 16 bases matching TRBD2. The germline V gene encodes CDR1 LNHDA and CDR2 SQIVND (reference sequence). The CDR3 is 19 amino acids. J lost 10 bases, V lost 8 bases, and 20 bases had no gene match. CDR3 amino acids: CASAKLGLAGGQDPGEQFF. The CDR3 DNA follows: TGTGCCAGTGCCAAACTGGGACTAGCGGGAGGGCAGGACCCCGGGGAGCAGTTCTTC. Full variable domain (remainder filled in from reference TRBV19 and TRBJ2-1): DGGITQSPKYLFRKEGQNVTLSCEQNLNHDAMYWYRQDPGQGLRLIYYSQIVNDFQKGDIAEGYSVSREKKESFPLTVTSAQKNPTAFYLCASAKLGLAGGQDPGEQFFGPGTRLTVL.

The DNA of the CDR3 is TGTGCCAGCAGTCTAATCCTGGACAGGGAAGCCGGCTACACCTTC. This translates into CASSLILDREAGYTF. The chain links TRBV11-2 to TRBJ1-2, with 8 bases aligning to TRBD1. CDR3 length equals 15 residues. Germline trimming cut 6 bases from V and 8 bases from J; bases unmatched to any gene: 14. Germline V gene sequence: CDR1 SGHAT, CDR2 FQNNGV.

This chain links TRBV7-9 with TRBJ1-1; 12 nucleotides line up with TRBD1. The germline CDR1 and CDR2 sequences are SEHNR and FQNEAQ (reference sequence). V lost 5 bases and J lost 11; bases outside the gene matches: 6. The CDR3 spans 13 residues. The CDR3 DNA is TGTGCCAGCAGCGGGACAGGGGGCGTTCGGGCTTTCTTT. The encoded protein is CASSGTGGVRAFF.